The rows below give T cell receptor beta chains drawn from one sample of a study of Ad26.COV2.S vaccination and SARS-CoV-2 variants. Assay: immunoSEQ multiplex PCR; the TCRdb copy retains only in-frame clones and omits some. The table includes approximately 90,000 clones, more than 65% detected once. This sample comprised peripheral blood, obtained after recovery from COVID-19. These receptors came from a human donor who had recovered from COVID-19. Both conserved end residues are part of each CDR3. D genes are given only for firm matches. Not every row has a clone size; where given, it reads once, few, many or a size class.

CDR3 protein: CASSTDRPVYGYTF
CDR3 DNA: TGTGCCAGCAGTACGGACAGGCCCGTCTATGGCTACACCTTC
J gene: TRBJ1-2
clone size: many
V gene: TRBV6-6
D gene: TRBD1

CDR3 protein: CATSVSLGGYYGYTF
CDR3 DNA: TGTGCCACCAGTGTTAGCCTAGGGGGATACTATGGCTACACCTTC
J gene: TRBJ1-2
clone size: .
V gene: TRBV24-1
D gene: .

CDR3 protein: CSVAGGSSEQYF
CDR3 DNA: TGCAGCGTTGCGGGCGGGAGCAGCGAGCAGTACTTC
J gene: TRBJ2-7
clone size: .
V gene: TRBV29-1
D gene: TRBD2

CDR3 protein: CASSQDSSVITADGYTF
CDR3 DNA: TGCGCCAGCAGCCAAGATTCCTCCGTGATTACAGCGGATGGCTACACCTTC
J gene: TRBJ1-2
clone size: .
V gene: TRBV4-3
D gene: .

CDR3 protein: CSGGGPTTGELFF
CDR3 DNA: TGCAGCGGAGGGGGACCCACCACCGGGGAGCTGTTTTTT
J gene: TRBJ2-2
clone size: few
V gene: TRBV29-1
D gene: .

CDR3 protein: CASSLSSSGSSYEQYF
CDR3 DNA: TGTGCCAGCAGTTTATCCTCTAGCGGGAGCTCCTACGAGCAGTACTTC
J gene: TRBJ2-7
clone size: once
V gene: TRBV28
D gene: TRBD2

CDR3 protein: CASSLGSGRTGELFF
CDR3 DNA: TGTGCCAGCAGCTTAGGGTCAGGGCGCACCGGGGAGCTGTTTTTT
J gene: TRBJ2-2
clone size: .
V gene: TRBV5-4
D gene: .

CDR3 protein: CASSSQGEGTYEQYF
CDR3 DNA: TGTGCCAGCAGCTCCCAGGGTGAAGGGACCTACGAGCAGTACTTC
J gene: TRBJ2-7
clone size: few
V gene: TRBV7-9
D gene: .

CDR3 protein: CASSVGYEQYF
CDR3 DNA: TGTGCCAGCAGTGTGGGTTACGAGCAGTACTTC
J gene: TRBJ2-7
clone size: .
V gene: TRBV2
D gene: .

CDR3 protein: CASSQEGAGATNPHNEQFF
CDR3 DNA: TGCGCCAGCAGCCAAGAGGGAGCGGGAGCTACAAATCCGCACAATGAGCAGTTCTTC
J gene: TRBJ2-1
clone size: .
V gene: TRBV4-1
D gene: TRBD2

CDR3 protein: CASSREGTEAFF
CDR3 DNA: TGTGCTAGTAGTAGGGAGGGCACTGAAGCTTTCTTT
J gene: TRBJ1-1
clone size: .
V gene: TRBV12-5
D gene: .

CDR3 protein: CASSLDSGSYNTGELFF
CDR3 DNA: TGTGCCAGCAGCTTGGATAGCGGGAGTTATAACACCGGGGAGCTGTTTTTT
J gene: TRBJ2-2
clone size: .
V gene: TRBV5-6
D gene: TRBD2

CDR3 protein: CASSFLGREQYF
CDR3 DNA: TGTGCCAGCAGTTTTCTGGGGCGGGAGCAGTACTTC
J gene: TRBJ2-7
clone size: once
V gene: TRBV27
D gene: .

CDR3 protein: CASSLRRSSDTQYF
CDR3 DNA: TGCGCCAGCAGCTTGAGGCGGAGCTCAGATACGCAGTATTTT
J gene: TRBJ2-3
clone size: .
V gene: TRBV5-1
D gene: .

CDR3 protein: CASSKGWSVRDLDYEQYF
CDR3 DNA: TGTGCCAGCAGCAAAGGATGGTCGGTGAGGGACCTAGACTACGAGCAGTACTTC
J gene: TRBJ2-7
clone size: once
V gene: TRBV21-1
D gene: .

CDR3 protein: CATSDARAKNIQYF
CDR3 DNA: TGTGCCACCAGTGACGCCAGAGCCAAAAACATTCAGTACTTC
J gene: TRBJ2-4
clone size: .
V gene: TRBV24-1
D gene: .

CDR3 protein: CASSPGTGGATEAFF
CDR3 DNA: TGTGCCAGCAGTCCCGGGACAGGCGGGGCCACTGAAGCTTTCTTT
J gene: TRBJ1-1
clone size: .
V gene: TRBV28
D gene: TRBD1

CDR3 protein: CASSFSGTSNEQFF
CDR3 DNA: TGTGCCAGCAGTTTCTCCGGGACTAGCAATGAGCAGTTCTTC
J gene: TRBJ2-1
clone size: .
V gene: TRBV6-2/TRBV6-3
D gene: TRBD2

CDR3 protein: CASSQDQGGYNEQFF
CDR3 DNA: TGTGCCAGCAGCCAAGATCAAGGGGGGTACAATGAGCAGTTCTTC
J gene: TRBJ2-1
clone size: many
V gene: TRBV3-1/TRBV3-2
D gene: .

CDR3 protein: CASTQGLAGGMGQYF
CDR3 DNA: TGTGCCAGTACCCAGGGGCTAGCGGGAGGGATGGGGCAGTACTTC
J gene: TRBJ2-7
clone size: .
V gene: TRBV3-1/TRBV3-2
D gene: TRBD2

CDR3 protein: CASSPPTGTGRDEQYF
CDR3 DNA: TGTGCCAGCTCACCACCTACCGGGACAGGGAGAGACGAGCAGTACTTC
J gene: TRBJ2-7
clone size: .
V gene: TRBV18
D gene: TRBD1